This entry lists 16 T cell receptor beta chains sequenced from one sample in a study of PD-1 blockade in classical Hodgkin lymphoma. Sequencing used immunoSEQ multiplex PCR; TCRdb keeps in-frame clones, though not all of them. The sample has about 14,000 clones, around nine tenths seen once; the top ten hold 37%. Every single patient, without exception, relapsed after autologous stem cell transplantation, and brentuximab vedotin exposure varied. Sequencing was performed on peripheral blood mononuclear cells (PBMCs), taken at baseline. The receptor set was obtained from a human donor with classical Hodgkin lymphoma.

This sequence joins TRBV9 and TRBJ1-4, with TRBD1 matching over 9 bases. Germline V gene sequence: CDR1 SGDLS, CDR2 YYNGEE. V gave up 3 bases and J gave up 7 bases; unmatched junction bases: 10. The length of the CDR3 is 16 residues. Here the CDR3 DNA reads TGTGCCAGCAGCGCTCTCCCCGGGACAGGGACTGAAAAACTGTTTTTT. Translating gives CASSALPGTGTEKLFF.

The chain couples TRBV7-2 to TRBJ1-4; 7 nucleotides match TRBD1. Trimming cost V 5 bases and J 14 bases; bases outside gene matches: 17. Germline loops: CDR1 SGHTA, CDR2 FQGNSA. This CDR3 has 15 amino acids. CDR3 protein: CASSPSQGGRFQLFF. The CDR3 region has the DNA TGTGCCAGCAGCCCGAGTCAGGGGGGTAGATTTCAGCTGTTTTTT.

V usage is TRBV6-6 and J usage is TRBJ1-5; D is unclear. The germline V gene has CDR1 MNHNY and CDR2 SVGAGI (reference sequence). V lost 5 bases, J lost 6 bases, and 14 bases lay in between. The CDR3 has 14 amino acids. CDR3 amino acids: CASSDQEGGQPQHF. CDR3 nucleotide sequence: TGTGCCAGCAGTGACCAAGAGGGTGGTCAGCCCCAGCATTTT.

The table lists this clone with a few counts. The CDR3 reads CASSQRNTAEQYF. CDR3 DNA: TGTGCCAGCAGCCAAAGGAACACAGCCGAGCAGTACTTC. The V call is TRBV16, the J call TRBJ2-7; D is unclear. Trimming left V 2 bases short and J 6 bases short, with 11 bases between. This CDR3 spans 13 amino acids. Germline V gene data show CDR1 as KGHSY and CDR2 as FQNENV.

V gene TRBV11-2 combines with J gene TRBJ1-1; perhaps TRBD1 as D (6 bases). Germline CDR1 is SGHAT and CDR2 is FQNNGV. This CDR3 has 12 amino acids. Between the trimmed V and J ends, which lost 5 bases and 10 bases, there was a span of 14 bases. The chain's CDR3 is CASSPEVGGAFF. In DNA, the CDR3 is TGTGCCAGCAGCCCCGAAGTAGGGGGAGCTTTCTTT.

This clone was observed a handful of times. V usage is TRBV13 and J usage is TRBJ1-2; maybe TRBD1 (5 bases). Germline lookup yields CDR1 PRHDT and CDR2 FYEKMQ (reference sequence). Deletions cut 3 bases from V and 7 bases from J, with 18 bases between. The CDR3 is 15 amino acids. CDR3 residues: CASSLGTLPGLGYTF. As DNA, the CDR3 is TGTGCCAGCAGCTTGGGGACCCTACCAGGTCTTGGCTACACCTTC.

The CDR3 loop is CARSLGEAGYTF. CDR3 bases: TGTGCCAGAAGCTTGGGGGAGGCTGGCTACACCTTC. The rearrangement joins TRBV5-3 to TRBJ1-2; D remains unclear. TRBV5-3 is marked as an open reading frame, function uncertain. With 0 bases removed from V and 7 bases from J, the gap between germline ends came to 7 bases. The CDR3 runs 12 residues.

This chain connects TRBV6-1 to TRBJ2-1, with no clear D. The CDR3 runs 14 residues. From germline, CDR1 is MNHNS and CDR2 SASEGT. The germline V and J ends were trimmed by 4 bases and 2 bases, with 9 bases remaining between them. CDR3 coding DNA: TGTGCCAGCAGTGTAACCGAAACCTACAATGAGCAGTTCTTC. Its translation is CASSVTETYNEQFF.

This chain joins TRBV11-2 and TRBJ1-2; TRBD1 is a possible D gene (5 bases). V dropped 5 bases and J dropped 5 bases, with 15 bases sitting between them. CDR3 length equals 14 residues. CDR1 and CDR2 from the germline V gene are SGHAT and FQNNGV. The CDR3 DNA reads TGTGCCAGCAGCGACACGGGGGGGGTTTATGGCTACACCTTC. Translation gives CASSDTGGVYGYTF.

The V call is TRBV4-1, the J call TRBJ2-7; 7 positions match TRBD2. This CDR3 region has 16 residues. Germline trimming cut 1 base from V and 4 bases from J; bases unmatched to any gene: 10. In germline, CDR1 is MGHRA, CDR2 YSYEKL. The chain's CDR3 is CASSQGGGRGWYEQYF. The CDR3 DNA is TGCGCCAGCAGCCAAGGGGGCGGGCGGGGGTGGTACGAGCAGTACTTC.

The chain joins TRBV7-1 to TRBJ1-1; D is unclear. Being an ORF, TRBV7-1 has a function that is uncertain. The CDR3 extends over 12 amino acids. V was clipped by 5 bases and J by 4 bases, with 8 bases between them. CDR3 sequence (DNA): TGTGCCAGCAGCGTACACAGCACTGAAGCTTTCTTT. Translation: CASSVHSTEAFF.

The V and J genes are TRBV2 and TRBJ2-3, with D hard to call. Trimming took 5 bases from V and 2 from J, leaving 5 bases between them. Germline lookup yields CDR1 SNHLY and CDR2 FYNNEI. This CDR3 has 12 residues. CDR3 region: CASSRSTDTQYF. The CDR3 DNA sequence: TGTGCCAGCAGTCGGTCCACAGATACGCAGTATTTT. The full variable domain, completed using reference TRBV2 and TRBJ2-3, is EPEVTQTPSHQVTQMGQEVILRCVPISNHLYFYWYRQILGQKVEFLVSFYNNEISEKSEIFDDQFSVERPDGSNFTLKIRSTKLEDSAMYFCASSRSTDTQYFGPGTRLTVL.

This clone has a single count. The chain uses TRBV7-9 and TRBJ2-5, with TRBD1 as a possible D gene (6 bases). Per the germline V gene, CDR1 is SEHNR and CDR2 is FQNEAQ (reference sequence). The CDR3 spans 14 residues. Deletions cut 4 bases from V and 3 bases from J, with 12 bases between. The CDR3 nucleotides are TGTGCCAGCAGCTCCGACAGGACGAAAGAGACCCAGTACTTC. It translates to CASSSDRTKETQYF.

In this sample, this clone turned up once. The chain recombines TRBV19 with TRBJ2-2; no clear D. This CDR3 region has 16 residues. V lost 1 base to trimming and J lost 5 bases, with 14 bases between them. Germline V gives CDR1 LNHDA, CDR2 SQIVND (reference sequence). The CDR3, as DNA: TGTGCCAGTAGTATAGTTAGGTCAAGGACGACCGGGGAGCTGTTTTTT. It specifies CASSIVRSRTTGELFF.

The CDR3 protein is CASSPQEKGTGVDSPLHF. The DNA of the CDR3 is TGTGCCAGCTCACCACAGGAGAAGGGGACAGGGGTGGATTCACCCCTCCACTTT. The genes are TRBV18 and TRBJ1-6, with 10 bases lining up with TRBD1. Germline CDR1 reads KGHSH; CDR2 reads LQKENI. V trimming: 1 base; J trimming: 8 bases; junction bases outside the gene matches: 11. The CDR3 length is 18 residues.

The sample holds a few counts of this clone. The V gene is TRBV5-6, the J gene TRBJ2-7; D remains ambiguous. The germline V gene encodes CDR1 SGHDT and CDR2 YYEEEE. The CDR3 loop spans 11 amino acids. V lost 0 bases to trimming and J lost 5 bases, with 3 bases between them. In DNA, the CDR3 is TGTGCCAGCAGCTTGGCTGACGAGCAGTACTTC. It specifies CASSLADEQYF.